Listed below are T cell receptor beta chains from one sample, sequenced in a study of blood T cell repertoires in COVID-19. TCRdb's copy holds only in-frame clones and misses some; the assay was immunoSEQ multiplex PCR. The repertoire holds around 160,000 clones, with more than 80% as singletons. The source material was peripheral blood. The origin of the receptors is a human donor with acute or convalescent COVID-19. The donor label of this sample is uncertain. Both conserved end residues are part of each CDR3. Fields, in order: clone size, V gene, CDR3 length, J gene, D gene, CDR3 protein, CDR3 DNA. D genes are given only for firm matches. Size values are once, few and many counts, or a class for expanded clones, and some rows have none.

size: once
V: TRBV2
length: 15
J: TRBJ2-1
D: TRBD2
CDR3: CASSERTSAYNEQFF
DNA: TGTGCCAGCAGTGAAAGGACTAGCGCATACAATGAGCAGTTCTTC

size: many
V: TRBV12-3/TRBV12-4
length: 13
J: TRBJ1-2
D: NA
CDR3: CASSPLANYGYTF
DNA: TGTGCCAGCAGCCCCCTAGCGAACTATGGCTACACCTTC

size: once
V: TRBV24-1
length: 13
J: TRBJ1-5
D: NA
CDR3: CAISTDSNQPQHF
DNA: TGTGCCATTTCGACTGATAGCAATCAGCCCCAGCATTTT

size: NA
V: TRBV3-1/TRBV3-2
length: 16
J: TRBJ1-1
D: NA
CDR3: CASSQEFGSLNTEAFF
DNA: TGTGCCAGCAGCCAAGAGTTTGGCAGTCTGAACACTGAAGCTTTCTTT

size: NA
V: TRBV7-2
length: 16
J: TRBJ2-1
D: NA
CDR3: CASSSGRQVKYNEQFF
DNA: TGTGCCAGCAGTTCTGGGCGACAGGTTAAATACAATGAGCAGTTCTTC

size: once
V: TRBV7-9
length: 15
J: TRBJ1-2
D: NA
CDR3: CASSLEGNRFYGYTF
DNA: TGTGCCAGCAGCTTAGAGGGTAACAGGTTCTATGGCTACACCTTC

size: NA
V: TRBV5-1
length: 15
J: TRBJ2-3
D: TRBD1
CDR3: CASHRSGGTTDTQYF
DNA: TGCGCCAGCCACCGATCAGGGGGCACAACAGATACGCAGTATTTT

size: NA
V: TRBV18
length: 15
J: TRBJ2-5
D: TRBD1
CDR3: CASSPRDRPRETQYF
DNA: TGTGCCAGCTCACCCCGGGACAGGCCTCGGGAGACCCAGTACTTC

size: NA
V: TRBV19
length: 18
J: TRBJ1-1
D: NA
CDR3: CASSIGWTATLMNTEAFF
DNA: TGTGCCAGTAGTATAGGATGGACAGCAACCCTCATGAACACTGAAGCTTTCTTT

size: NA
V: TRBV7-9
length: 16
J: TRBJ2-2
D: TRBD2
CDR3: CASSFPSGGNTGELFF
DNA: TGTGCCAGCAGCTTTCCCAGCGGGGGAAACACCGGGGAGCTGTTTTTT

size: NA
V: TRBV4-1
length: 15
J: TRBJ1-5
D: TRBD1
CDR3: CASSQDGTENQPQHF
DNA: TGCGCCAGCAGCCAGGATGGGACAGAGAATCAGCCCCAGCATTTT

size: NA
V: TRBV4-2
length: 13
J: TRBJ2-3
D: NA
CDR3: CASSQDGEDTQYF
DNA: TGTGCCAGCAGCCAAGATGGAGAGGATACGCAGTATTTT

size: NA
V: TRBV6-5
length: 15
J: TRBJ2-5
D: TRBD2
CDR3: CASSYGASGKETQYF
DNA: TGTGCCAGCAGTTACGGGGCTAGCGGTAAAGAGACCCAGTACTTC

size: few
V: TRBV3-1/TRBV3-2
length: 18
J: TRBJ1-1
D: TRBD1
CDR3: CASSQEGTGIEFDTEAFF
DNA: TGTGCCAGCAGCCAAGAAGGGACAGGGATCGAGTTTGACACTGAAGCTTTCTTT

size: NA
V: TRBV30
length: 15
J: TRBJ2-6
D: NA
CDR3: CAWSYEYSGANVLTF
DNA: TGTGCCTGGAGTTACGAGTACTCTGGGGCCAACGTCCTGACTTTC

size: once
V: TRBV11-2
length: 16
J: TRBJ1-5
D: NA
CDR3: CASSIWGRFSNQPQHF
DNA: TGTGCCAGCAGCATTTGGGGCAGATTTAGCAATCAGCCCCAGCATTTT

size: NA
V: TRBV6-5
length: 15
J: TRBJ2-1
D: TRBD1
CDR3: CASSYFDRGGNEQFF
DNA: TGTGCCAGCAGTTACTTTGACAGGGGGGGGAATGAGCAGTTCTTC

size: NA
V: TRBV6-5
length: 14
J: TRBJ2-3
D: TRBD2
CDR3: CASGEGPYTDTQYF
DNA: TGTGCCAGCGGGGAGGGGCCGTACACAGATACGCAGTATTTT

size: NA
V: TRBV5-5
length: 16
J: TRBJ2-1
D: TRBD1
CDR3: CASSFLRGQGYNEQFF
DNA: TGTGCCAGCAGCTTTCTCAGGGGGCAGGGGTACAATGAGCAGTTCTTC

size: NA
V: TRBV11-2
length: 17
J: TRBJ2-2
D: NA
CDR3: CASSPGGSAANTGELFF
DNA: TGTGCCAGCAGCCCCGGGGGTAGTGCCGCGAACACCGGGGAGCTGTTTTTT

size: NA
V: TRBV10-3
length: 15
J: TRBJ1-1
D: TRBD1
CDR3: CAISPGQGTNTEAFF
DNA: TGTGCCATCAGTCCGGGACAGGGCACGAACACTGAAGCTTTCTTT

size: NA
V: TRBV6-5
length: 14
J: TRBJ1-1
D: NA
CDR3: CASRPAGMSTEAFF
DNA: TGTGCCAGCAGGCCTGCGGGGATGTCCACTGAAGCTTTCTTT

size: NA
V: TRBV9
length: 14
J: TRBJ2-2
D: NA
CDR3: CASSAWTVTGELFF
DNA: TGTGCCAGCAGCGCCTGGACAGTTACCGGGGAGCTGTTTTTT

size: NA
V: TRBV3-1/TRBV3-2
length: 13
J: TRBJ1-2
D: NA
CDR3: CASSQEGRRGYTF
DNA: TGTGCCAGCAGCCAAGAGGGCCGACGGGGCTACACCTTC

size: once
V: TRBV12-5
length: 13
J: TRBJ1-1
D: NA
CDR3: CASGRSGVTEAFF
DNA: TGTGCTAGTGGCCGGTCAGGGGTCACTGAAGCTTTCTTT

size: NA
V: TRBV5-1
length: 14
J: TRBJ2-3
D: NA
CDR3: CASREKGGSDTQYF
DNA: TGCGCCAGCAGGGAGAAGGGAGGATCAGATACGCAGTATTTT

size: NA
V: TRBV5-1
length: 13
J: TRBJ1-2
D: NA
CDR3: CASSLGGTYGYTF
DNA: TGCGCCAGCAGCTTGGGGGGCACCTATGGCTACACCTTC

size: NA
V: TRBV6-1
length: 13
J: TRBJ1-1
D: NA
CDR3: CASSEVGGTKAFF
DNA: TGTGCCAGCAGTGAAGTGGGGGGGACTAAAGCTTTCTTT

size: NA
V: TRBV19
length: 14
J: TRBJ2-3
D: TRBD2
CDR3: CASRKGRGADTQYF
DNA: TGTGCCAGTCGTAAGGGACGGGGGGCAGATACGCAGTATTTT

size: NA
V: TRBV27
length: 15
J: TRBJ1-1
D: TRBD1
CDR3: CASGQDRGSGTEAFF
DNA: TGTGCCAGCGGACAGGACAGGGGATCTGGCACTGAAGCTTTCTTT